Each of the 30 T cell receptor beta chains below was sequenced from the same sample in a study of shared clonotypes between healthy human individuals. Clones were read by immunoSEQ multiplex PCR, and TCRdb kept only the in-frame ones, dropping some. This sample carries roughly 1.4 million clones, around 98.5% of them seen once, and the ten largest clones take approximately 0.4%. Specimen: naive CD4+ T cells sorted from blood. Subset denoted: CD45RA+ positively selected. The receptors were sampled from a young man in good health.

The chain combines TRBV18 with TRBJ1-5; D is unclear. Looked up from germline, CDR1 is KGHSH and CDR2 is LQKENI. CDR3 length equals 16 residues. The V gene lost 1 base and the J gene lost 4 bases, with 14 bases spanning the gap. The CDR3 loop reads CASSPQSLGSNQPQHF. The DNA of the CDR3 is TGTGCCAGCTCACCACAAAGCCTAGGCAGTAATCAGCCCCAGCATTTT.

The chain recombines TRBV7-9 with TRBJ1-3, with D hard to call. CDR1 and CDR2 (germline): SEHNR, FQNEAQ (reference sequence). The V and J ends lost 1 base and 1 base respectively, with 17 bases between them. The CDR3 has 18 residues. The DNA for the CDR3 is TGTGCCAGCAGCTTAGTTCGGCGGGGTCTAACGTCTGGAAACACCATATATTTT. Protein sequence: CASSLVRRGLTSGNTIYF.

Remarks on this clone: Relative to the germline gene, one junction end is altered; a read error may explain this. The chain has TRBV30 and TRBJ1-2; 10 bases line up with TRBD1. This CDR3 spans 13 amino acids. Germline values: CDR1 GTSNPN, CDR2 SVGIG (reference sequence). In DNA, the CDR3 is TGTGCCTGGAGTTCGGACAGGGGGAGTTCGGCGGCCTTC. Amino acids: CAWSSDRGSSAAF.

This chain uses TRBV4-3 with TRBJ2-7; TRBD2 might be the D (5 bases). This CDR3 region has 14 residues. Germline lookup yields CDR1 LGHNA and CDR2 YSLEER. Trimming left V 5 bases short and J 0 bases short, with 11 bases between. This chain's CDR3 is CASSIDYSSYEQYF. The CDR3 nucleotides are TGCGCCAGCAGCATTGACTACAGCTCCTACGAGCAGTACTTC.

V is TRBV7-3 and J is TRBJ2-7; TRBD1 matches 10 bases. Germline V gene sequence: CDR1 SGHTA, CDR2 FQGTGA. The length of the CDR3 is 14 residues. The junction had 3 bases not matched to a gene; V was cut back by 5 bases and J by 2 bases. The CDR3 region is CASSIDRGPYEQYF. In DNA form, the CDR3 reads TGTGCCAGCAGCATCGACAGGGGGCCCTACGAGCAGTACTTC.

V usage is TRBV11-2 and J usage is TRBJ1-1; D ambiguous. The V gene's germline CDR1 is SGHAT and CDR2 FQNNGV. The CDR3 consists of 14 residues. Trimming removed 2 bases at V and 3 bases at J, with 10 bases between. Written as DNA, the CDR3 is TGTGCCAGCAGCTTATCCCGAGCGGACACTGAAGCTTTCTTT. This gives the protein CASSLSRADTEAFF.

The chain joins TRBV2 to TRBJ2-5; TRBD1 matches at 7 bases. The CDR3 sequence is 13 residues long. V trimming: 7 bases; J trimming: 4 bases; junction bases outside the gene matches: 6. CDR1 and CDR2 (germline): SNHLY, FYNNEI. The CDR3 sequence: CASNTAGGETQYF. The DNA of the CDR3 is TGTGCCAGCAATACGGCAGGGGGAGAGACCCAGTACTTC.

The chain recombines TRBV7-7 with TRBJ2-3; no reliable D call. The CDR3 sequence is 15 residues long. Germline V gives CDR1 SSHAT, CDR2 FNYEAQ (reference sequence). The V gene lost 1 base and the J gene lost 4 bases, with 12 bases spanning the gap. As DNA, the CDR3 is TGTGCCAGCAGCTTAGTCCCCCACGGCGCAGATACGCAGTATTTT. It codes for CASSLVPHGADTQYF.

Note on this clone: The sample carries other DNA sequences with the same CDR3. The chain recombines TRBV5-1 with TRBJ2-1; 8 positions agree with TRBD1. This CDR3 region has 14 residues. CDR1 and CDR2 (germline): SGHRS, YFSETQ. Trimming at V came to 4 bases and at J to 4 bases, leaving 4 bases not matched to a gene. Here the CDR3 DNA reads TGCGCCAGCAGCGGACAGGGAACTTACAATGAGCAGTTCTTC. Amino acids: CASSGQGTYNEQFF.

This clone was observed a single time. V usage is TRBV5-1 and J usage is TRBJ2-1, with 7 bases lining up with TRBD2. From germline, CDR1 is SGHRS and CDR2 YFSETQ. CDR3 length: 17 amino acids. V lost 0 bases, J lost 0 bases, and 6 bases stayed unmatched. Here the CDR3 reads CASSLGILADSYNEQFF. The CDR3 DNA is TGCGCCAGCAGCTTGGGGATCCTAGCGGACTCCTACAATGAGCAGTTCTTC.

Written as DNA, the CDR3 is TGTGCCAGCAGCTCCCCTCCTAGACAGAACACTGAAGCTTTCTTT. Translated: CASSSPPRQNTEAFF. The V gene is TRBV7-9, the J gene TRBJ1-1; no definite D call. V was clipped by 4 bases and J by 1 base, with 13 bases between them. The germline CDR1 and CDR2 sequences are SEHNR and FQNEAQ (reference sequence). The CDR3 is 15 residues long.

The V gene is TRBV6-5, the J gene TRBJ2-1, with D possibly called TRBD1 or TRBD2 (5 bases each). Germline CDR1 is MNHEY and CDR2 is SVGAGI. V shed 5 bases and J shed 6 bases, with 14 bases lying between them. The CDR3 length is 14 residues. The DNA of the CDR3 is TGTGCCAGCAGTCAGCGACCGGGACGCAATGAGCAGTTCTTC. Protein product: CASSQRPGRNEQFF.

The chain carries TRBV5-8 and TRBJ2-1; tentative D call: TRBD2 (6 bases). Germline V gives CDR1 SGHTS, CDR2 YDEGEE. V was pared by 4 bases and J by 7 bases, with 24 bases between. The CDR3 covers 17 residues. The CDR3 DNA follows: TGTGCCAGCAGCCCACTGCCCCCAGCGGGCGCCCTTAATGAGCAGTTCTTC. Its translation is CASSPLPPAGALNEQFF.

The chain carries TRBV28 and TRBJ2-7, with a possible D match to TRBD2 (6 bases). This CDR3 region has 16 residues. Germline V gene sequence: CDR1 MDHEN, CDR2 SYDVKM. Deletions cut 3 bases from V and 3 bases from J, with 18 bases between. CDR3 loop: CASSFGGVGVFYEQYF. The CDR3 region has the DNA TGTGCCAGCAGTTTTGGCGGGGTGGGAGTCTTCTACGAGCAGTACTTC.

V and J are TRBV5-1 and TRBJ2-3; 12 bases line up with TRBD2. The CDR3 is made up of 16 amino acids. After removal of 4 bases from V and 0 bases from J, the junction contained 3 bases not matched to a gene. CDR1 is SGHRS and CDR2 is YFSETQ in the germline V gene. The CDR3 is CASSIGLAGSTDTQYF. CDR3 DNA sequence: TGCGCCAGCAGCATCGGACTAGCGGGGAGCACAGATACGCAGTATTTT. Full variable domain (outside the CDR3, taken from reference TRBV5-1 and TRBJ2-3): KAGVTQTPRYLIKTRGQQVTLSCSPISGHRSVSWYQQTPGQGLQFLFEYFSETQRNKGNFPGRFSGRQFSNSRSEMNVSTLELGDSALYLCASSIGLAGSTDTQYFGPGTRLTVL.

The gene calls are TRBV28 and TRBJ2-1; D call uncertain. Deletions cut 9 bases from V and 0 bases from J, with 12 bases between. The CDR3 runs 14 residues. Germline CDR1 is MDHEN and CDR2 is SYDVKM. The CDR3 sequence: CASKRADSYNEQFF. In DNA form, the CDR3 reads TGTGCCAGTAAGAGAGCTGACTCCTACAATGAGCAGTTCTTC.

The chain links TRBV5-1 to TRBJ2-5; D is ambiguous. Trimming removed 0 bases at V and 5 bases at J, with 17 bases between. Germline assignment: CDR1 SGHRS and CDR2 YFSETQ. The CDR3 runs to 16 residues. The CDR3, as DNA: TGCGCCAGCAGCTTGGTGTTAGGTACCAAGAGGGAGACCCAGTACTTC. Amino acids: CASSLVLGTKRETQYF.

The chain links TRBV6-5 to TRBJ2-4, with TRBD1 identical over 8 bases. CDR3 length: 15 residues. Per germline, CDR1 MNHEY and CDR2 SVGAGI. V lost 6 bases to trimming and J lost 9 bases; unmatched junction nucleotides: 13. The CDR3 is CASRSGPGQEGIQYF. The CDR3 nucleotides read TGTGCCAGCAGGTCCGGACCGGGACAGGAAGGCATTCAGTACTTC.

This chain links TRBV19 with TRBJ2-3; 11 bases are a match to TRBD2. V lost 10 bases to trimming and J lost 3 bases; unmatched junction nucleotides: 12. The length of the CDR3 is 16 residues. Germline V gene sequence: CDR1 LNHDA, CDR2 SQIVND (reference sequence). This chain's CDR3 is CATRAPGTSGTDTQYF. CDR3 nucleotides: TGTGCCACCAGGGCTCCCGGGACTAGCGGTACAGATACGCAGTATTTT.

The chain has TRBV29-1 and TRBJ2-7; 9 nucleotides line up with TRBD2. The trim removed 7 bases at V and 6 bases at J, leaving 10 bases unmatched. CDR3 length: 13 amino acids. The germline CDR1 and CDR2 sequences are SQVTM and ANQGSEA. CDR3 sequence reads: CSAGTSRTGEQYF. In nucleotides, the CDR3 is TGCAGCGCCGGGACTAGCCGGACGGGCGAGCAGTACTTC.

This chain joins TRBV6-1 and TRBJ1-2, with TRBD1 matching 9 bases. Looked up from germline, CDR1 is MNHNS and CDR2 is SASEGT. V dropped 5 bases and J dropped 7; count of bases not matched to a gene: 2. The CDR3 runs to 12 residues. DNA for the CDR3: TGTGCCAGCAGTACAGGGGGCAGTGGCTACACCTTC. Translation gives CASSTGGSGYTF.

The rearrangement links TRBV18 to TRBJ1-1, with 11 bases that match TRBD1. V dropped 0 bases and J dropped 1; count of bases not matched to a gene: 4. The CDR3 spans 17 residues. The germline V gene encodes CDR1 KGHSH and CDR2 LQKENI. CDR3 sequence: CASSPPRTGGSNTEAFF. DNA for the CDR3: TGTGCCAGCTCACCACCGAGGACAGGGGGCTCGAACACTGAAGCTTTCTTT. Based on the CDR3 plus reference TRBV18 and TRBJ1-1, the full variable domain is NAGVMQNPRHLVRRRGQEARLRCSPMKGHSHVYWYRQLPEEGLKFMVYLQKENIIDESGMPKERFSAEFPKEGPSILRIQQVVRGDSAAYFCASSPPRTGGSNTEAFFGQGTRLTVV.

The V call is TRBV28, the J call TRBJ2-7, with 7 bases that match TRBD2. Germline V lookup: CDR1 MDHEN, CDR2 SYDVKM. The CDR3 runs 15 residues. V lost 5 bases, J lost 2 bases, and 9 bases stayed unmatched. CDR3 amino acids: CASSQTGLPTYEQYF. Written as DNA, the CDR3 is TGTGCCAGCAGTCAGACGGGACTACCTACCTACGAGCAGTACTTC.

The chain combines TRBV28 with TRBJ2-5; D possibly corresponds to TRBD2 (5 bases). The CDR3 sequence is 15 residues long. V shed 4 bases and J shed 4 bases, with 16 bases lying between them. CDR1 MDHEN and CDR2 SYDVKM come from the germline V gene. In DNA form, the CDR3 reads TGTGCCAGCAGTTCCTACACCTGGGCGGGAGAGACCCAGTACTTC. This codes for CASSSYTWAGETQYF.

The chain employs TRBV5-6 and TRBJ1-6; D ambiguous. Trimming cost V 2 bases and J 7 bases, with 10 bases left between them. CDR1 SGHDT and CDR2 YYEEEE come from the germline V gene. The CDR3 consists of 14 residues. The CDR3 here is CASSFQDRNSPLHF. CDR3 DNA sequence: TGTGCCAGCAGCTTCCAGGACCGAAATTCACCCCTCCACTTT.

The chain employs TRBV7-2 and TRBJ2-7, with a possible D match to TRBD1 (5 bases). Germline V gene lookup returns CDR1 SGHTA and CDR2 FQGNSA. V lost 5 bases and J 0 bases, leaving 14 bases between the germline ends. The CDR3 has 15 amino acids. The CDR3 DNA sequence: TGTGCCAGCAGCCCCCGAGAGGACAACTCCTACGAGCAGTACTTC. Translation gives CASSPREDNSYEQYF.

The chain uses TRBV13 and TRBJ2-3; D is perhaps TRBD2 (6 bases). V dropped 0 bases and J dropped 2 bases, with 18 bases sitting between them. There are 18 residues in the CDR3. Germline CDR1 PRHDT, CDR2 FYEKMQ (reference sequence). The DNA of the CDR3 is TGTGCCAGCAGCTTAGGAAGGTCGGCTAGCGAATACACAGATACGCAGTATTTT. Translating it yields CASSLGRSASEYTDTQYF.

CDR3 in amino acids: CASSQGTGLSYNEQFF. DNA for the CDR3: TGTGCCAGCAGCCAAGGGACAGGGCTCTCCTACAATGAGCAGTTCTTC. V usage is TRBV14 and J usage is TRBJ2-1; 8 nucleotides match TRBD1. Germline V gives CDR1 SGHDN, CDR2 FVKESK. The CDR3 extends over 16 amino acids. Unmatched junction bases numbered 2, after V lost 1 base and J lost 0 bases.

This sequence joins TRBV5-4 and TRBJ2-4, with 10 bases that match TRBD1. V dropped 3 bases and J dropped 1; count of bases not matched to a gene: 7. The CDR3 spans 17 residues. Germline V gene lookup returns CDR1 SGHNT and CDR2 YYREEE (reference sequence). As DNA, the CDR3 is TGTGCCAGCAGCTCGACAGGGGGCCTTATTGCCAAAAACATTCAGTACTTC. Amino acid sequence: CASSSTGGLIAKNIQYF.

The CDR3 DNA reads as TGTGCCAGCAGCTTGCGATGGGGAGAGACCCAGTACTTC. Amino acids: CASSLRWGETQYF. The chain uses TRBV11-3 and TRBJ2-5; the D is unclear. The V gene's germline CDR1 is SGHNT and CDR2 YENEEA. The V gene lost 3 bases and the J gene lost 4 bases, with 9 bases spanning the gap. The CDR3 is 13 amino acids.